The 30 T cell receptor beta chains below come from one sample, sequenced in a study of cytomegalovirus exposure and HLA in healthy donors. Primers included in the PCR were 60 Vbeta and 13 Jbeta primers. Libraries were prepared by immunoSEQ multiplex PCR; TCRdb keeps only in-frame clonotypes and omits some of them. The table lists over 150,000 clones, around 80% of them singletons, with less than 4.5% in the top ten. Sequencing input: PBMCs. The receptors derive from a woman aged 60 to 75 in good health and CMV-seropositive.

This chain links TRBV29-1 with TRBJ2-3, with D perhaps TRBD1 (5 bases). Germline values: CDR1 SQVTM, CDR2 ANQGSEA. V was pared by 8 bases and J by 2 bases, with 17 bases between. The CDR3 totals 14 residues. The CDR3: CSSRSGSFTDTQYF. DNA of the CDR3: TGCAGCAGTCGGTCAGGGTCCTTCACAGATACGCAGTATTTT.

The chain joins TRBV11-2 to TRBJ2-6; D not resolved. Germline-derived CDR1 and CDR2 are SGHAT and FQNNGV. The length of the CDR3 is 14 residues. The ends were cut back, 5 bases at V and 0 bases at J, with 5 bases in the middle. CDR3: CASSPSSGANVLTF. In DNA form, the CDR3 reads TGTGCCAGCAGCCCGAGCTCTGGGGCCAACGTCCTGACTTTC.

J is TRBJ1-2 and V is TRBV7-6; 9 bases agree with TRBD1. This CDR3 contains 13 residues. Germline assignment: CDR1 SGHVS and CDR2 FNYEAQ. V dropped 2 bases and J dropped 6; count of bases not matched to a gene: 1. CDR3 loop: CASSLTGGHGYTF. As DNA, the CDR3 is TGTGCCAGCAGCTTAACAGGGGGCCATGGCTACACCTTC. The full variable domain, with the rest looked up from reference TRBV7-6 and TRBJ1-2, is GAGVSQSPRYKVTKRGQDVALRCDPISGHVSLYWYRQALGQGPEFLTYFNYEAQQDKSGLPNDRFSAERPEGSISTLTIQRTEQRDSAMYRCASSLTGGHGYTFGSGTRLTVV.

The CDR3 loop is CASSFGLAGELFF. The CDR3 DNA is TGTGCCAGCAGTTTCGGACTTGCCGGGGAGCTGTTTTTT. V and J are TRBV27 and TRBJ2-2, with a tentative D call TRBD2 (5 bases). The germline V gene has CDR1 MNHEY and CDR2 SMNVEV (reference sequence). CDR3 length equals 13 residues. V was pared by 3 bases and J by 6 bases, with 8 bases between.

The chain recombines TRBV11-2 with TRBJ2-1; D possibly corresponds to TRBD2 (7 bases). Germline lookup yields CDR1 SGHAT and CDR2 FQNNGV. V was clipped by 5 bases and J by 6 bases, with 14 bases between them. This CDR3 comprises 14 residues. The CDR3: CASSIRGGGNEQFF. DNA for the CDR3: TGTGCCAGCAGCATAAGGGGGGGAGGCAATGAGCAGTTCTTC.

The J gene is TRBJ1-1, the V gene TRBV11-3, with 9 positions matching TRBD1. Germline V lookup: CDR1 SGHNT, CDR2 YENEEA. The ends lost 2 bases at V and 8 bases at J; junction bases unmatched: 3. CDR3 length equals 13 residues. CDR3 nucleotide sequence: TGTGCCAGCAGCTTATTCGACAGGGGGGAAGCTTTCTTT. Translation gives CASSLFDRGEAFF.

The chain carries TRBV19 and TRBJ2-2; 11 bases are shared with TRBD2. Unmatched junction bases numbered 5, after V lost 5 bases and J lost 6 bases. The germline V gene has CDR1 LNHDA and CDR2 SQIVND (reference sequence). The CDR3 sequence is 15 residues long. The CDR3 sequence is CASSVLAGGAGELFF. CDR3 sequence (DNA): TGTGCCAGTAGTGTTCTAGCGGGAGGCGCCGGGGAGCTGTTTTTT.

In DNA form, the CDR3 reads TGTGCCACCACCCCAGGGGTTGACTATGGCTACACCTTC. It yields the protein CATTPGVDYGYTF. This chain uses TRBV6-5 with TRBJ1-2, with D perhaps TRBD1 (6 bases). The CDR3 loop spans 13 amino acids. The V end lost 10 bases, the J end lost 3 bases, and 15 bases lay between the germline ends. Germline V CDR1 and CDR2: MNHEY, SVGAGI.

The chain is built from TRBV2 and TRBJ2-5, with TRBD1 identical over 7 bases. The CDR3 is made up of 14 amino acids. V dropped 7 bases and J dropped 2; count of bases not matched to a gene: 7. Germline values: CDR1 SNHLY, CDR2 FYNNEI. CDR3 amino acids: CASKPPGQQETQYF. The CDR3 bases are TGTGCCAGCAAGCCACCGGGACAGCAAGAGACCCAGTACTTC.

The table lists this clone with a count of one. The V gene is TRBV7-7, the J gene TRBJ2-5; the D gene could be TRBD1 or TRBD2 (5 bases each). The assigned J gene may be wrong: the sequence end matches TRBJ2-7 better. Germline CDR1 reads SSHAT; CDR2 reads FNYEAQ (reference sequence). The CDR3 length is 14 residues. In nucleotides, the CDR3 is TGTGCCAGCAGCTCCTACCTGGGGGCCTACGAGCAGTACTTC. It is translated as CASSSYLGAYEQYF.

The V gene is TRBV19, the J gene TRBJ1-5, with D possibly being TRBD1 (5 bases). Germline CDR1 LNHDA, CDR2 SQIVND (reference sequence). Trimming took off 6 bases at V and 0 bases at J, with 18 bases between the two ends. This CDR3 is built from 17 residues. CDR3 sequence: CASRVQANPYSNQPQHF. In DNA, the CDR3 is TGTGCCAGTAGGGTACAGGCAAACCCGTATAGCAATCAGCCCCAGCATTTT.

In nucleotides, the CDR3 is TGTGCCAGCAGCGTCGCAGACACCGGGGAGCTGTTTTTT. It encodes CASSVADTGELFF. The V call is TRBV9, the J call TRBJ2-2; D unresolved. The CDR3 extends over 13 amino acids. The ends were cut back, 2 bases at V and 3 bases at J, with 5 bases in the middle. CDR1 and CDR2 from the germline V gene are SGDLS and YYNGEE.

The rearrangement links TRBV27 to TRBJ2-1; 9 nucleotides match TRBD2. V shed 7 bases and J 12 bases; nucleotides not matched to a gene: 10. Germline V gene data show CDR1 as MNHEY and CDR2 as SMNVEV (reference sequence). CDR3 length: 13 amino acids. The CDR3 loop is CASNLAGGPLQFF. The DNA for the CDR3 is TGTGCCAGCAATCTGGCGGGAGGGCCTTTGCAGTTCTTC.

V and J are TRBV6-5 and TRBJ1-5, with 8 bases lining up with TRBD1. J lost 2 bases, V lost 6 bases, and 6 bases had no gene match. CDR1 and CDR2 (germline): MNHEY, SVGAGI. The CDR3 is 15 residues long. CDR3 in DNA: TGTGCCAGCAGCAACAGGGGGGTGGGCAATCAGCCCCAGCATTTT. Its protein product is CASSNRGVGNQPQHF.

The chain combines TRBV30 with TRBJ1-3, with 8 nucleotides matching TRBD1. The CDR3 spans 15 residues. Germline loops: CDR1 GTSNPN, CDR2 SVGIG (reference sequence). V gave up 5 bases and J gave up 1 base; unmatched junction bases: 7. The CDR3 bases are TGTGCCTGGGGACGCGACAGGGGTTCTGGAAACACCATATATTTT. It codes for CAWGRDRGSGNTIYF.

The rearrangement links TRBV9 to TRBJ2-1, with TRBD2 matching 10 bases. The CDR3 loop spans 16 amino acids. CDR1 and CDR2 (germline): SGDLS, YYNGEE. With V trimmed by 3 bases and J by 9 bases, 12 bases remained unmatched. The DNA of the CDR3 is TGTGCCAGCAGCGCTAGCGGGAGTCGTGATACAGTTGAGCAGTTCTTC. Its protein is CASSASGSRDTVEQFF.

This clone was seen a few times. The V and J genes are TRBV6-5 and TRBJ2-7; D perhaps matches TRBD2 (5 bases). This CDR3 is 11 amino acids long. Germline V gene lookup returns CDR1 MNHEY and CDR2 SVGAGI. Trimming left V 4 bases short and J 6 bases short, with 7 bases between. CDR3 coding DNA: TGTGCCAGCAGTTTAGGAGGCGAGCAGTACTTC. Residues: CASSLGGEQYF.

The chain is built from TRBV2 and TRBJ2-7, with TRBD1 matching 8 bases. The CDR3 runs 14 residues. Germline V gene lookup returns CDR1 SNHLY and CDR2 FYNNEI. The V and J ends lost 4 bases and 5 bases, in that order; junction bases with no gene match: 7. The DNA for the CDR3 is TGTGCCAGCAGTGGCCAGGGGGCAGGTGACGAGCAGTACTTC. Protein sequence: CASSGQGAGDEQYF.

The V gene is TRBV5-1, the J gene TRBJ1-1; 12 bases line up with TRBD1. Germline trimming cut 3 bases from V and 0 bases from J; bases unmatched to any gene: 12. Per the germline V gene, CDR1 is SGHRS and CDR2 is YFSETQ. The CDR3 consists of 19 residues. CDR3: CASSSTTGTGGFMNTEAFF. The CDR3, as DNA: TGCGCCAGCAGCTCAACTACCGGGACAGGGGGCTTCATGAACACTGAAGCTTTCTTT.

The CDR3 bases are TGTGCCAGCAGCTCCACTCAAGATAACTATGGCTACACCTTC. This gives the protein CASSSTQDNYGYTF. The chain joins TRBV27 to TRBJ1-2; D is undetermined. Germline CDR1 MNHEY, CDR2 SMNVEV (reference sequence). There are 14 residues in the CDR3. V lost 6 bases to trimming and J lost 1 base, with 12 bases between them.

The V call is TRBV4-1, the J call TRBJ1-6; possible D gene TRBD1, 5 bases. V was shortened by 4 bases and J by 6 bases, with 13 bases between the two germline ends. The CDR3 contains 15 residues. Germline CDR1 reads MGHRA; CDR2 reads YSYEKL. CDR3 protein: CASSRGGVGNSPLHF. CDR3 bases: TGCGCCAGCAGCCGGGGGGGAGTTGGTAATTCACCCCTCCACTTT.

A word on this clone: Sequence at one end of the junction differs from germline and may be a read error. The chain has TRBV6-1 and TRBJ1-1; D gene unclear. The CDR3 extends over 13 amino acids. Germline-derived CDR1 and CDR2 are MNHNS and SASEGT. The CDR3 loop reads CASSRPPNIEAFF. The CDR3 nucleotides read TGTGCCAGCTCTCGTCCGCCGAACATTGAAGCTTTCTTT.

In regard to this clone: Compared with germline, one end of the junction differs, possibly owing to a read error. CDR3 amino acids: CASSRRQGPLSGANGLTF. The CDR3, as DNA: TGTGCCAGCAGCCGGAGACAGGGACCCCTCTCTGGGGCCAACGGCCTGACTTTC. This chain links TRBV5-6 with TRBJ2-6; 7 bases are a match to TRBD1. This CDR3 has 18 amino acids. Germline CDR1 SGHDT, CDR2 YYEEEE.

V and J are TRBV9 and TRBJ2-3, with D hard to call. The V end was cut by 4 bases, the J end by 1 base, with 7 bases between. This CDR3 spans 13 amino acids. The V gene's germline CDR1 is SGDLS and CDR2 YYNGEE. CDR3 residues: CASSPGRTDTQYF. CDR3 in DNA: TGTGCCAGCAGCCCAGGCCGCACAGATACGCAGTATTTT. Supplemented by reference TRBV9 and TRBJ2-3, the full variable domain reads DSGVTQTPKHLITATGQRVTLRCSPRSGDLSVYWYQQSLDQGLQFLIQYYNGEERAKGNILERFSAQQFPDLHSELNLSSLELGDSALYFCASSPGRTDTQYFGPGTRLTVL.

This clone has only a few counts. The rearrangement links TRBV30 to TRBJ2-7; TRBD2 aligns across 9 bases. The CDR3 is 16 residues long. V was pared by 2 bases and J by 0 bases, with 8 bases of the junction left unmatched. CDR1 GTSNPN and CDR2 SVGIG come from the germline V gene (reference sequence). The CDR3 reads CAWSSFRAGGSYEQYF. The DNA of the CDR3 is TGTGCCTGGAGTTCTTTCCGAGCGGGGGGCTCCTACGAGCAGTACTTC.

This clone was recorded a few times. The rearrangement joins TRBV15 to TRBJ1-5; D unresolved. Germline-derived CDR1 and CDR2 are LNHNV and YYDKDF (reference sequence). V was shortened by 0 bases and J by 2 bases, with 14 bases between the two germline ends. The CDR3 is 17 residues long. The CDR3 spells CATSRDLVTDGNQPQHF. The CDR3 DNA is TGTGCCACCAGCAGAGATCTAGTGACCGATGGCAATCAGCCCCAGCATTTT.

CDR3 bases: TGCGCCAGCAGCCAAGAGGCACGGGGAGATACGCAGTATTTT. This gives the protein CASSQEARGDTQYF. V gene TRBV4-3 combines with J gene TRBJ2-3; the D gene is possibly TRBD2 (5 bases). The V gene's germline CDR1 is LGHNA and CDR2 YSLEER. Trimming pared 0 bases from V and 5 bases from J, leaving 9 bases between. There are 14 residues in the CDR3.

The V gene is TRBV7-3, the J gene TRBJ2-1, with TRBD2 matching over 9 bases. With 5 bases clipped from V and 2 bases from J, the junction kept 10 bases outside the gene matches. The CDR3 length is 17 residues. CDR1 is SGHTA and CDR2 is FQGTGA in the germline V gene. CDR3 sequence (DNA): TGTGCCAGCAGCCAAACTACCGGGACTAGCACCTACAATGAGCAGTTCTTC. It specifies CASSQTTGTSTYNEQFF.

This rearrangement joins TRBV28 to TRBJ1-1; D ambiguous. Trimming took off 2 bases at V and 5 bases at J, with 9 bases between the two ends. CDR3 size: 13 residues. Germline V gene sequence: CDR1 MDHEN, CDR2 SYDVKM. The CDR3 spells CASSLPTPTEAFF. The CDR3 bases are TGTGCCAGCAGTTTACCGACTCCTACTGAAGCTTTCTTT.

The J gene is TRBJ2-7, the V gene TRBV7-6; 12 bases line up with TRBD2. Germline V gene sequence: CDR1 SGHVS, CDR2 FNYEAQ. V gave up 2 bases and J gave up 2 bases; unmatched junction bases: 1. The CDR3 is 15 residues long. CDR3 DNA: TGTGCCAGCAGCTTACGGACTAGCGGGACCTACGAGCAGTACTTC. Its translation: CASSLRTSGTYEQYF.